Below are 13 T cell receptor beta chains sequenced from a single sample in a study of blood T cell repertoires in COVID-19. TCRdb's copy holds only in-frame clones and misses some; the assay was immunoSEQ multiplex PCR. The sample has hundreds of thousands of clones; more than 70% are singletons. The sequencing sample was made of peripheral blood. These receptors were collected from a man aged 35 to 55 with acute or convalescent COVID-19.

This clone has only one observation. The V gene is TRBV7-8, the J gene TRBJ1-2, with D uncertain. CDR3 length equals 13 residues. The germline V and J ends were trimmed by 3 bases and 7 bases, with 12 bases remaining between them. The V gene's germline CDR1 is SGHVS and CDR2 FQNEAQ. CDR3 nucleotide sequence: TGTGCCAGCAGCTTGGGTGTCGGGGTTGGCTACACCTTC. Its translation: CASSLGVGVGYTF.

The CDR3 loop is CASSRAGRFDSNQPQHF. The CDR3 nucleotides are TGTGCCAGCAGCCGAGCGGGACGCTTCGATAGCAATCAGCCCCAGCATTTT. The rearrangement links TRBV5-8 to TRBJ1-5; D is possibly TRBD1 (5 bases). The CDR3 is made up of 17 amino acids. V lost 4 bases and J 0 bases, leaving 17 bases between the germline ends. From germline, CDR1 is SGHTS and CDR2 YDEGEE.

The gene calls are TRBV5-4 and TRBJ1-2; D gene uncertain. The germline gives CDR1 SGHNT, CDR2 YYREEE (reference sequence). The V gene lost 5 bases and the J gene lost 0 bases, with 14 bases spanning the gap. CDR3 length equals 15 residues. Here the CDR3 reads CASRAPGRPNYGYTF. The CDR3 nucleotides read TGTGCCAGCAGGGCCCCGGGGAGACCTAACTATGGCTACACCTTC. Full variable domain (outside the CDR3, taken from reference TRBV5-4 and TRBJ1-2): ETGVTQSPTHLIKTRGQQVTLRCSSQSGHNTVSWYQQALGQGPQFIFQYYREEENGRGNFPPRFSGLQFPNYSSELNVNALELDDSALYLCASRAPGRPNYGYTFGSGTRLTVV.

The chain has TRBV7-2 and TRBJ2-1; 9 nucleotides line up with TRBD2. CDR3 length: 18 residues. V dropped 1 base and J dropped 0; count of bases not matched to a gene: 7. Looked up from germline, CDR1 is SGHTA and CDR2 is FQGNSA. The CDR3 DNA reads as TGTGCCAGCAGCTTAGGTTTGGTAGCGGGAGCCTCCTACAATGAGCAGTTCTTC. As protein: CASSLGLVAGASYNEQFF.

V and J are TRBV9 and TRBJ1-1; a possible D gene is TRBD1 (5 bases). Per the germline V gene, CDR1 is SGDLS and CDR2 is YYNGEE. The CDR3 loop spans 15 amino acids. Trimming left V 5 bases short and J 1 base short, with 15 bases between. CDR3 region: CASSPGGGPNTEAFF. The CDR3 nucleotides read TGTGCCAGCAGTCCCGGGGGGGGTCCGAACACTGAAGCTTTCTTT. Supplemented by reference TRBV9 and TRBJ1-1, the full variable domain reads DSGVTQTPKHLITATGQRVTLRCSPRSGDLSVYWYQQSLDQGLQFLIQYYNGEERAKGNILERFSAQQFPDLHSELNLSSLELGDSALYFCASSPGGGPNTEAFFGQGTRLTVV.

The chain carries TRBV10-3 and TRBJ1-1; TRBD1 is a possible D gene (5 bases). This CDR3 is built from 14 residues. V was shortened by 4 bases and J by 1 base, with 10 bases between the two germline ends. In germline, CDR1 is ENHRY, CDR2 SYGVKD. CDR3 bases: TGTGCCATCAGTGCGCGGCAGGGGAACACTGAAGCTTTCTTT. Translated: CAISARQGNTEAFF.

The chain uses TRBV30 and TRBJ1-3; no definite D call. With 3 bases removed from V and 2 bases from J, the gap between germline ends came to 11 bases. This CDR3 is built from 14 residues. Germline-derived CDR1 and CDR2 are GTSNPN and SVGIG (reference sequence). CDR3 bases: TGTGCCTGGAGCCCACGGAGCACTGGAAACACCATATATTTT. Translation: CAWSPRSTGNTIYF.

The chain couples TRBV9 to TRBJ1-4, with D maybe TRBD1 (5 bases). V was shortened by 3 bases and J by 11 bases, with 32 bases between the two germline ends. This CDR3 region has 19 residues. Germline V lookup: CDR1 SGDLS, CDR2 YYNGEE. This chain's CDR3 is CASSGNQRSGTLLNGKLFF. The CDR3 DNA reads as TGTGCCAGCAGCGGCAACCAGCGATCCGGGACTCTTCTTAATGGGAAACTGTTTTTT.

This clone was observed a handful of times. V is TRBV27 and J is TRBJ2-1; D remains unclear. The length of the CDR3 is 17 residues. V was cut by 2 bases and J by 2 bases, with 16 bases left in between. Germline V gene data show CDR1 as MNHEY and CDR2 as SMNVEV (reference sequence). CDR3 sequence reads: CASSLRSKAQPYNEQFF. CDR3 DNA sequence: TGTGCCAGCAGTTTACGTTCTAAAGCGCAACCCTACAATGAGCAGTTCTTC.

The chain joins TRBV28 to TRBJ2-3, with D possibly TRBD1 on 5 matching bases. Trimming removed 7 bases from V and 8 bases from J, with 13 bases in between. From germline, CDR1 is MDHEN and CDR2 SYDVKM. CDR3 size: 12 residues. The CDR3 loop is CASKDAQGTQYF. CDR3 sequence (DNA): TGTGCCAGCAAGGACGCCCAGGGTACGCAGTATTTT.

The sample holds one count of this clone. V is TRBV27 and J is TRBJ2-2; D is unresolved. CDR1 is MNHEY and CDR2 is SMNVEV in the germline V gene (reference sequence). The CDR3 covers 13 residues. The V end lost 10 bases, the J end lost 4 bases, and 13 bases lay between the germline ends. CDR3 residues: CATAHMATGELFF. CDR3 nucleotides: TGTGCCACCGCTCACATGGCCACCGGGGAGCTGTTTTTT.

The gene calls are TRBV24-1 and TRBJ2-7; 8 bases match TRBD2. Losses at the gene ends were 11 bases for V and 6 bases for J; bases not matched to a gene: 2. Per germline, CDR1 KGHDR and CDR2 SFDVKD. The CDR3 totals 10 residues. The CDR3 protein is CANGGGEQYF. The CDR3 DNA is TGTGCCAACGGGGGGGGCGAGCAGTACTTC.

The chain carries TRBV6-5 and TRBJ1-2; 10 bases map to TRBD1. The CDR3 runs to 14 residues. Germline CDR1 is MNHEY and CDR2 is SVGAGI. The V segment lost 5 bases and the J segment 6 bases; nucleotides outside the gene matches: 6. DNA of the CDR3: TGTGCCAGCAGTACTGACAGGGGGCGCGATGGCTACACCTTC. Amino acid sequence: CASSTDRGRDGYTF.